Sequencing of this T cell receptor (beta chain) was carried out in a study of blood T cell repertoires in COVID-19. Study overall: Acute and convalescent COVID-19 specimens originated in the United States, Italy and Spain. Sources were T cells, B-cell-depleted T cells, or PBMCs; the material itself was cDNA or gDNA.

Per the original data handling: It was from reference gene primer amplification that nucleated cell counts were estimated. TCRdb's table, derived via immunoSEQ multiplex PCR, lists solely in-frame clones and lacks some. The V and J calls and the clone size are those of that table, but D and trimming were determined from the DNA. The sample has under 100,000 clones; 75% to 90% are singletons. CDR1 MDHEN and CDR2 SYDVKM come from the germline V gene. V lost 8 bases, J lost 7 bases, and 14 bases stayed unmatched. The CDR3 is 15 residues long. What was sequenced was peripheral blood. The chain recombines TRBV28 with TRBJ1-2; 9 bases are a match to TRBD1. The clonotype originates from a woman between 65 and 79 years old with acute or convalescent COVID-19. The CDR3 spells CASCTPGQGKFGYTF. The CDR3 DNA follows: TGTGCCAGCTGCACACCGGGACAGGGAAAGTTTGGCTACACCTTC.